A single sample is the source of the 23 T cell receptor beta chains below, sequenced in a study of human T cells and chemical hapten exposure (dated by TCRdb to the early 2020s). The sample's time point label, decoded: patch test 2, 6 weeks after DPC sensitization. In light of the paper, this sample's treatment or condition label describes: therapeutic diphenylcyclopropenone sensitization with weekly scalp DPC. The method was RACE. Sequencing was performed on a NextSeq 500. The raw public reads went through TCRdb reprocessing: fastp at Q25, MiXCR clone calling, in-frame beta chains kept. Entries are consolidated by CDR3 protein sequence, retaining the most common genes and DNA. This sample holds approximately 95,000 distinct CDR3 sequences; about an eighth were observed only once. The biggest ten clones account for 2.5% to 4% of the sample. The source was whole blood, collected in connection with sensitization to the hapten diphenylcyclopropenone (DPC). These receptors were collected from a woman between 40 and 55 years old with alopecia areata. Some clones in this sample may be carry-over from other donors' samples.

In its sample, this clonotype was seen a few times. The rearrangement joins TRBV5-8 to TRBJ1-3; D ambiguous. Trimming cost V 2 bases and J 1 base, with 4 bases left between them. Germline values: CDR1 SGHTS, CDR2 YDEGEE. The CDR3 has 13 residues. CDR3 sequence (DNA): TGTGCCAGCAGCTTACAGTCTGGAAACACCATATATTTT. Encoded protein: CASSLQSGNTIYF.

CDR3 sequence (DNA): TGCAGTGCAAAGCCGGCGATATGGGCAGATACGCAGTATTTT. Translated: CSAKPAIWADTQYF. The chain links TRBV20-1 to TRBJ2-3; no clear D. The CDR3 totals 14 residues. Germline loops: CDR1 DFQATT, CDR2 SNEGSKA (reference sequence). The germline V and J ends were trimmed by 6 bases and 4 bases, with 17 bases remaining between them.

This clonotype was counted between two and nine times. V and J are TRBV6-2 or TRBV6-3 and TRBJ1-1, with 7 nucleotides matching TRBD1. This CDR3 contains 17 residues. After removal of 0 bases from V and 5 bases from J, the junction contained 12 bases not matched to a gene. Per germline, CDR1 MNHEY and CDR2 SVGEGT. The chain's CDR3 is CASSYSTGRGRPTEAFF. CDR3 nucleotides: TGTGCCAGCAGTTACTCGACTGGGAGGGGGCGTCCTACTGAAGCTTTCTTT.

The chain employs TRBV9 and TRBJ2-1; TRBD2 matches 7 bases. V lost 0 bases to trimming and J lost 7 bases; unmatched junction nucleotides: 7. The CDR3 is made up of 15 amino acids. Germline lookup yields CDR1 SGDLS and CDR2 YYNGEE. This CDR3 reads CASSVGSGAGNEQFF. CDR3 nucleotides: TGTGCCAGCAGCGTAGGATCGGGAGCGGGAAATGAGCAGTTCTTC.

This clonotype came up a few times. The chain joins TRBV12-5 to TRBJ1-4; weak D call: TRBD1 (5 bases). The CDR3 extends over 15 amino acids. From germline, CDR1 is LGHNT and CDR2 FRNRAP. Trimming took 6 bases from V and 3 from J, leaving 14 bases between them. DNA of the CDR3: TGTGCTAGTGGACCTGGGACGGTGGCTAATGAAAAACTGTTTTTT. Translating it yields CASGPGTVANEKLFF.

V usage is TRBV4-2 and J usage is TRBJ2-3, with D unresolved. Trimming cost V 0 bases and J 2 bases, with 9 bases left between them. CDR1 is LGHNA, CDR2 YNFKEQ, per germline. CDR3 size: 15 residues. CDR3 loop: CASSQDPINTDTQYF. CDR3 DNA sequence: TGTGCCAGCAGCCAAGATCCGATCAACACAGATACGCAGTATTTT.

This clonotype was detected a few times. The rearrangement links TRBV7-2 to TRBJ2-5; 14 nucleotides match TRBD2. Germline CDR1 SGHTA, CDR2 FQGNSA. J lost 2 bases, V lost 3 bases, and 5 bases had no gene match. This CDR3 contains 17 residues. Here the CDR3 reads CASSFSRLAGGQETQYF. The CDR3 DNA is TGTGCCAGCAGCTTCAGCAGACTAGCGGGGGGGCAAGAGACCCAGTACTTC.

In its sample, this clonotype was seen many times. The chain has TRBV27 and TRBJ2-1, with TRBD2 matching 15 bases. This CDR3 spans 16 amino acids. Germline values: CDR1 MNHEY, CDR2 SMNVEV (reference sequence). Trimming cost V 6 bases and J 9 bases; bases outside gene matches: 9. CDR3 DNA: TGTGCCAGCAGCCCTGGGACTAGCGGGAGGAAGGGTGAGCAGTTCTTC. This sequence encodes CASSPGTSGRKGEQFF.

This clonotype was seen many times. The CDR3 protein is CAISERGTNTGELFF. The DNA for the CDR3 is TGTGCCATCAGTGAAAGGGGCACGAACACCGGGGAGCTGTTTTTT. This rearrangement joins TRBV10-3 to TRBJ2-2, with D possibly matching TRBD1 (5 bases). CDR3 size: 15 residues. CDR1 ENHRY and CDR2 SYGVKD come from the germline V gene. Trimming shortened V by 3 bases and J by 0 bases, and 8 bases separated the two germline ends.

The gene calls are TRBV12-5 and TRBJ2-7; perhaps D is TRBD1 or TRBD2 (6 bases each). CDR1 and CDR2 (germline): LGHNT, FRNRAP. The CDR3 extends over 14 amino acids. The V gene lost 5 bases and the J gene lost 4 bases, with 15 bases spanning the gap. The CDR3 DNA reads TGTGCTAGTGGTGGAACCTTAGGGGGGTACGAGCAGTACTTC. Its translation is CASGGTLGGYEQYF.

This clonotype was observed many times. The V call is TRBV27, the J call TRBJ1-4; D is undetermined. The CDR3 contains 13 residues. Germline CDR1 and CDR2: MNHEY and SMNVEV (reference sequence). The ends were cut back, 6 bases at V and 5 bases at J, with 10 bases in the middle. The CDR3 loop is CASSRELNEKLFF. The CDR3 nucleotides read TGTGCCAGCAGCCGGGAGCTCAATGAAAAACTGTTTTTT.

A few counts support this clonotype. The chain employs TRBV5-5 and TRBJ1-2, with 9 bases fitting TRBD1. Germline V gene data show CDR1 as SGHKS and CDR2 as YYEKEE (reference sequence). CDR3 length equals 17 residues. V shed 0 bases, J shed 2 bases, and the junction held 8 bases outside the gene matches. DNA for the CDR3: TGTGCCAGCAGCTTGGGGGACAGGGAGTTCGGCAACTATGGCTACACCTTC. Amino acid sequence: CASSLGDREFGNYGYTF.

The gene calls are TRBV27 and TRBJ2-3; TRBD2 is a possible D gene (6 bases). V lost 8 bases to trimming and J lost 0 bases, with 9 bases between them. Germline V gives CDR1 MNHEY, CDR2 SMNVEV (reference sequence). This CDR3 region has 13 residues. CDR3 in DNA: TGTGCCAGCCGGGGGTGGAGCACAGATACGCAGTATTTT. Protein sequence: CASRGWSTDTQYF.

The rearrangement uses TRBV3-1 and TRBJ2-5; the match to TRBD1 covers 10 bases. The CDR3 is made up of 20 amino acids. J was trimmed by 5 bases and V by 6 bases; bases with no gene match: 24. Germline CDR1 and CDR2: LGHDT and YNNKEL (reference sequence). The CDR3 loop is CASRPSPGQGQLFAWETQYF. The DNA for the CDR3 is TGTGCCAGCAGACCTTCTCCGGGACAGGGGCAACTTTTTGCCTGGGAGACCCAGTACTTC.

This clonotype showed up many times. This chain links TRBV6-6 with TRBJ2-3, with 8 bases matching TRBD1. This CDR3 has 16 amino acids. Germline CDR1 and CDR2: MNHNY and SVGAGI (reference sequence). V was pared by 6 bases and J by 1 base, with 9 bases of the junction left unmatched. The CDR3 sequence: CASSLGQGLRTDTQYF. DNA for the CDR3: TGTGCCAGCAGCCTTGGACAGGGACTTCGCACAGATACGCAGTATTTT.

This clonotype is medium-sized (0.01 to 0.1%) in the sample. V usage is TRBV6-4 and J usage is TRBJ2-3; possibly TRBD2 for D (6 bases). Between the trimmed V and J ends, which lost 7 bases and 2 bases, there was a span of 16 bases. CDR1 MRHNA and CDR2 SNTAGT come from the germline V gene. There are 15 residues in the CDR3. Here the CDR3 DNA reads TGTGCCAGCAACCCTACCGCGGGGTCCACAGATACGCAGTATTTT. Its protein product is CASNPTAGSTDTQYF.

The V and J genes are TRBV7-9 and TRBJ2-5; 9 bases line up with TRBD2. The V and J ends lost 5 bases and 2 bases, in that order; junction bases with no gene match: 9. This CDR3 contains 16 residues. The V gene's germline CDR1 is SEHNR and CDR2 FQNEAQ (reference sequence). The CDR3, as DNA: TGTGCCAGCAGCCTACAAGCGGGGGGTAGACAAGAGACCCAGTACTTC. Translating it yields CASSLQAGGRQETQYF.

This clonotype occurred many times. This chain uses TRBV4-3 with TRBJ1-4, with unresolved D. Germline CDR1 and CDR2: LGHNA and YSLEER. Deletions cut 0 bases from V and 8 bases from J, with 13 bases between. CDR3 size: 15 residues. In DNA, the CDR3 is TGCGCCAGCAGCCAAGATAGTGGGTCGGGCGAAAAACTGTTTTTT. It codes for CASSQDSGSGEKLFF.

The chain couples TRBV20-1 to TRBJ2-1, with 10 positions matching TRBD2. The CDR3 is made up of 13 amino acids. With 0 bases clipped from V and 14 bases from J, the junction kept 7 bases outside the gene matches. CDR1 is DFQATT, CDR2 SNEGSKA, per germline (reference sequence). The CDR3 loop is CSARDWLAGEEFF. The CDR3 coding sequence is TGCAGTGCTAGAGATTGGCTAGCGGGAGAGGAGTTCTTC.

This clonotype has just a few counts. The chain is built from TRBV12-3 or TRBV12-4 and TRBJ2-2, with D possibly TRBD1 on 5 matching bases. Trimming cost V 5 bases and J 1 base, with 8 bases left between them. The CDR3 sequence is 14 residues long. The chain's CDR3 is CASSTQGNTGELFF. CDR3 sequence (DNA): TGTGCCAGCAGTACCCAGGGGAACACCGGGGAGCTGTTTTTT.

The chain links TRBV6-5 to TRBJ2-4; no firm D call. The CDR3 has 14 amino acids. The V gene lost 2 bases and the J gene lost 8 bases, with 13 bases spanning the gap. Germline loops: CDR1 MNHEY, CDR2 SVGAGI. CDR3 bases: TGTGCCAGCAGTTACGGCCCCCCCGGGCACATTCAGTACTTC. This gives the protein CASSYGPPGHIQYF.

This clonotype came up a few times. This chain connects TRBV7-9 to TRBJ2-5; the D is unclear. The V end was cut by 5 bases, the J end by 4 bases, with 14 bases between. The CDR3 sequence is 14 residues long. Germline CDR1 and CDR2: SEHNR and FQNEAQ (reference sequence). CDR3 bases: TGTGCCAGCAGCCCCGGGCCCCCTGCAGAGACCCAGTACTTC. As protein: CASSPGPPAETQYF.

About this clonotype: One junction end disagrees with the germline gene, perhaps due to a read error. V usage is TRBV7-2 and J usage is TRBJ2-1; D is undetermined. Germline V gene lookup returns CDR1 SGHTA and CDR2 FQGNSA. The CDR3 extends over 12 amino acids. CDR3 sequence: CASSLEGRIVIF. DNA of the CDR3: TGTGCCAGCAGCTTAGAGGGTAGGATAGTAATCTTC.